This is a list of T cell receptor beta chains from one sample in a study of CD8+CD57+ T cells in acquired aplastic anemia. TCRdb called the reads again in MiXCR, with one record for every CDR3 protein. Among some 200,000 distinct CDR3 sequences, approximately 48% were seen once, and the ten largest hold approximately 9.7%. The sample consisted of sorted CD4+, CD8+, or CD8+CD57+ T cells (not recorded which) from PBMCs. The receptors derive from a human donor with aplastic anemia. Both conserved end residues are part of each CDR3. The D gene is left open where the match is weak. Size values are once, few and many counts, or a class for expanded clones, and some rows have none.

d_gene	abundance	v_gene	j_gene	CDR3nt	CDR3aa
-	many	TRBV3-1	TRBJ1-3	TGTGCCAGCAGACCCAACTCTGGAAACACCATATATTTT	CASRPNSGNTIYF
-	-	TRBV25-1	TRBJ2-3	TGTGCCAGCAGTGGGTTGTTCGATACGCAGTATTTT	CASSGLFDTQYF
TRBD1	many	TRBV24-1	TRBJ1-3	TGTGCCACCAGTGATTCCCGGGACAGTCCTGGAAACACCATATATTTT	CATSDSRDSPGNTIYF
-	many	TRBV4-2	TRBJ2-1	TGTGCCAGCAGCCAATTTGCAGGCTCCTACAATGAGCAGTTCTTC	CASSQFAGSYNEQFF
-	many	TRBV4-3	TRBJ2-7	TGCGCCAGCAGCCACACGAACGCTTATGTATCAGGGAGCAACGAGCAGTACTTC	CASSHTNAYVSGSNEQYF
-	many	TRBV5-1	TRBJ2-3	TGCGCCAGCAGCTTTCAGCGGATTAGCACAGATACGCAGTATTTT	CASSFQRISTDTQYF
TRBD2	-	TRBV18	TRBJ2-5	TGTGCCAGCTCACGGACTAGCGGGGAGACCCAGTACTTC	CASSRTSGETQYF
-	-	TRBV14	TRBJ1-3	TGTGCTTACCTCCCAGGAAAGTCTGGAAACACCATATATTTT	CAYLPGKSGNTIYF
TRBD2	-	TRBV15	TRBJ2-1	TGTGCCACCGGAACTAGCGTATACAATGAGCAGTTCTTC	CATGTSVYNEQFF
TRBD1	-	TRBV4-1	TRBJ1-2	TGTGCCAGCAGCCAAGATAAGAACAGGGGTAATTATGGCTACACCTTC	CASSQDKNRGNYGYTF
-	many	TRBV24-1	TRBJ2-5	TGTGCCACCAGTGATTTGGGCGCCAGGGAACAAGAGACCCAGTACTTC	CATSDLGAREQETQYF
-	-	TRBV20-1	TRBJ2-1	TGCAGTGCGGGACGGGGACTTGTGGACAATGAGCAGTTCTTC	CSAGRGLVDNEQFF
-	few	TRBV29-1	TRBJ1-2	TGCAGCGTTGAGCCGGGGGACTATGGCTACACCTTC	CSVEPGDYGYTF
TRBD1	many	TRBV6-1	TRBJ2-7	TGTGCCAGCAGTTCTGCCCGACAGGGGAGCTACGAGCAGTACTTC	CASSSARQGSYEQYF
-	-	TRBV5-5	TRBJ2-7	TGTGCCAGCAGCTTTTCAGGACTTTCCTACGAGCAGTACTTC	CASSFSGLSYEQYF
TRBD1	-	TRBV9	TRBJ2-7	TGTGCCATCCCTTGGCAGACAGGGCACGAGCAGTACTTC	CAIPWQTGHEQYF
-	-	TRBV19	TRBJ2-5	TGTGCCAGTAGTATGGCGGGGGAGACCCAGTACTTC	CASSMAGETQYF
-	-	TRBV20-1	TRBJ1-2	TGCAGTGCCAAAGGGCCCGCCTCTTTATATGGCTACACCTTC	CSAKGPASLYGYTF
-	many	TRBV9	TRBJ1-1	TGTGCCAGCAGCGTAGCGATACAAGGGATTGGCACTGAAGCTTTCTTT	CASSVAIQGIGTEAFF
-	-	TRBV10-3	TRBJ1-4	TGTGCCATCAGACGGGGTCGTGGTGAAAAGCTGTTTTTT	CAIRRGRGEKLFF
-	few	TRBV18	TRBJ2-6	TGTGCCAGCTCACCCCCCCTGGGAGGGGCCAACGTCCTGACTTTC	CASSPPLGGANVLTF
-	many	TRBV19	TRBJ2-7	TGTGCCACCGCGACCCCATACCGCTCCGAGCAGTACTTC	CATATPYRSEQYF
-	many	TRBV20-1	TRBJ1-5	TGCAGTGCTAGAGTAGGGGGCAATCAGCCCCAGCATTTT	CSARVGGNQPQHF
-	-	TRBV7-9	TRBJ1-2	TGTGCCAGCAGCTTATTAGGGAATGGCTACACCTTC	CASSLLGNGYTF
TRBD2	few	TRBV7-3	TRBJ2-5	TGTGCCAGCAGCTTATGGGGCGGGAGGGCCGCTGGGGAGACCCAGTACTTC	CASSLWGGRAAGETQYF
-	-	TRBV5-6	TRBJ2-3	TGTGCCAGCAGCCGGGCTAGCACAGATACGCAGTATTTT	CASSRASTDTQYF
-	few	TRBV10-3	TRBJ1-4	TGTGCCATCAGCACCGAACGGGATGAAAAACTGTTTTTT	CAISTERDEKLFF
-	many	TRBV24-1	TRBJ2-5	TGTGCCACCAGTGAAGGGTCAGCCCGAGAGACCCAGTACTTC	CATSEGSARETQYF
-	-	TRBV20-1	TRBJ2-1	TGCAGTGCTAGATCGACCCAGGGCTCGAGCTCCTACAATGAGCAGTTCTTC	CSARSTQGSSSYNEQFF
-	-	TRBV7-3	TRBJ2-7	TGTGCCAGCAGCTTAAACGGGGGGCCGGACGAGCAGTACTTC	CASSLNGGPDEQYF
TRBD2	-	TRBV5-1	TRBJ2-7	TGCGCCAGCGCGGACCCGGGACTAGCTGACGACGAGCAGTACTTC	CASADPGLADDEQYF
-	many	TRBV13	TRBJ2-3	TGTGCCAGCAGCTTAGGTGGAGGGACTAGCACAGATACGCAGTATTTT	CASSLGGGTSTDTQYF
-	-	TRBV6-1	TRBJ1-3	TGTGCCAGCAGGAAAGACTGGGTCTCAGGAAACACCATATATTTT	CASRKDWVSGNTIYF
TRBD1	-	TRBV5-4	TRBJ1-4	TGTGCCAGCAGCCGACAGGGGGAAACTAATGAAAAACTGTTTTTT	CASSRQGETNEKLFF
TRBD1	-	TRBV29-1	TRBJ2-3	TGCAGCGTTGGGGCAGGGGGCCAGACAGATACGCAGTATTTT	CSVGAGGQTDTQYF
-	many	TRBV2	TRBJ2-3	TGTGCCAGCACACCTGGAGGCACAGATACGCAGTATTTT	CASTPGGTDTQYF
TRBD2	-	TRBV20-1	TRBJ2-3	TGCAGTGCTAGGGGGACTAGCGGGAGAGGTGATACGCAGTATTTT	CSARGTSGRGDTQYF
-	few	TRBV6-2/TRBV6-3	TRBJ1-2	TGTGCCAGCAGCCCCCCCCGGGACTACCATGGCTACACCTTC	CASSPPRDYHGYTF
-	-	TRBV7-3	TRBJ1-1	TGTGCCAGCACCAACACGACAGGAGCAAAAGCTTTCTTT	CASTNTTGAKAFF
-	-	TRBV10-3	TRBJ1-1	TGTGCCAGCTCGGCGGCTTTTGGCACTGAAGCTTTCTTT	CASSAAFGTEAFF
TRBD1	-	TRBV10-3	TRBJ1-5	TGTGCCATCAAAAACCCGGACAGGGGGAGCAATCAGCCCCAGCATTTT	CAIKNPDRGSNQPQHF
-	many	TRBV7-2	TRBJ2-7	TGTGCCAGCAGCTTAGTGGGCCAGGGGTTGTGGCAGTACTTC	CASSLVGQGLWQYF
-	many	TRBV9	TRBJ2-3	TGTGCCAGCAGCGTTACAGTCACAGATACGCAGTATTTT	CASSVTVTDTQYF
TRBD1	few	TRBV5-1	TRBJ1-6	TGCGCCAGCAGCGGGGACAGCTATTCACCCCTCCACTTT	CASSGDSYSPLHF
-	-	TRBV24-1	TRBJ2-5	TGTGCCACCAGTGACGGGACATCCTACCAAGAGACCCAGTACTTC	CATSDGTSYQETQYF
TRBD1	-	TRBV15	TRBJ2-5	TGTGCCACCAGCAGTGGACAGGGGTTGACCCAGTACTTC	CATSSGQGLTQYF
-	-	TRBV10-3	TRBJ2-6	TGTGCCATCAGTGCCAGGACAGAGAGCTCTGGGGCCAACGTCCTGACTTTC	CAISARTESSGANVLTF
-	-	TRBV18	TRBJ1-3	TGTGCCAGCTCACCAGACTATCGGGGAAACACCATATATTTT	CASSPDYRGNTIYF
-	many	TRBV6-1	TRBJ2-5	TGTGCCAGCAGTCCAACCCGTGGGTATAAAGAGACCCAGTACTTC	CASSPTRGYKETQYF